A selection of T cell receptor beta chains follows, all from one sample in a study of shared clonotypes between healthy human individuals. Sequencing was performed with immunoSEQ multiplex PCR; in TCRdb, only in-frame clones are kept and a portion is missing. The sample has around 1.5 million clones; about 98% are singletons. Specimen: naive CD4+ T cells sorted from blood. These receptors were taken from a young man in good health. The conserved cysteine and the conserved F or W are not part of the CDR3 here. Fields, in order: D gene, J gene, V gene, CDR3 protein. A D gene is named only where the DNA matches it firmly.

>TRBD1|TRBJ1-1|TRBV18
ASSSSGTGGEAF
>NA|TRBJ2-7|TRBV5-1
ASSSGRQEQY
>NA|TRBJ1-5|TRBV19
ASSDKMGNQPQH
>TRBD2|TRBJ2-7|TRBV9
ASSSRTSGSYEQY
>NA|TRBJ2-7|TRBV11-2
ASSLDLGGRIYEQY
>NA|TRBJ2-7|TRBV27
ASSLFGALGEQY
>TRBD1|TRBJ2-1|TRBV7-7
ASSSSRDRYNEQF
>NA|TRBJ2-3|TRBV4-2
ASSQEFADTQY
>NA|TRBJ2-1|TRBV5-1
ASSPQGTSSYNEQF
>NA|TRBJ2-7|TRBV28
ASRQTVGYEQY
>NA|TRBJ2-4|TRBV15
ATSSGGENIQY
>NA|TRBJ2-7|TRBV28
ASSSGTVTSYEQY
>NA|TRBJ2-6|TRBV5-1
ASSLALSPGVGANVLT
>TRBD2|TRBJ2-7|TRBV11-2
ASSSTSGRSSYEQY
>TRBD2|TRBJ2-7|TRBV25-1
ASSDRGLEVYEQY
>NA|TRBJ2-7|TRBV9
ASGASPNEQY
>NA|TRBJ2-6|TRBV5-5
ASSLVGVGGANVLT
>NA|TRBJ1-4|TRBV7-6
ASSLKAGNGNEKLF
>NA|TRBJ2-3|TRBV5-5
ASSPRTDTQY
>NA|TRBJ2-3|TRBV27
ASRREYTQY
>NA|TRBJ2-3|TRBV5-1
ASSLESPAGAYTDTQY
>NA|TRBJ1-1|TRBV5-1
ASSLSVAGNTEAF
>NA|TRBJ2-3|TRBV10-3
AISGTMVTDTQY
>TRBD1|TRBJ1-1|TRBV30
AWRGQGAGTEAF
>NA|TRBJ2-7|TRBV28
ASRAAEQY
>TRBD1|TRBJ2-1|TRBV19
ASSKRDREYNEQF
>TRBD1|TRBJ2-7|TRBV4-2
ASSQEGQGTGEQY
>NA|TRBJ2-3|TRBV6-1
ASTNLDTQY
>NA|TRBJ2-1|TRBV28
ASSLLGLANYNEQF
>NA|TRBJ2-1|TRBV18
ASSPQYNEQF
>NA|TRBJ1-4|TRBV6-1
ATRPKIAEKLF
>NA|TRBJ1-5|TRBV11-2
ASSSRVRSNQPQH
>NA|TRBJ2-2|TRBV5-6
ASSLNTGELF
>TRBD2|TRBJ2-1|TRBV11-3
ASSKGLDPNEQF
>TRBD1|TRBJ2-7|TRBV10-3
ANSKGTGGAYEQY
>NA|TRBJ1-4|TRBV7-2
ASAVIRATNEKLF
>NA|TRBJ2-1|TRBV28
ASNGDVYNEQF
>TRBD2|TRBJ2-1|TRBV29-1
SVRGVSSYNEQF
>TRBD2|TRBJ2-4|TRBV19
ASRPLAGLAGVWAKNIQY
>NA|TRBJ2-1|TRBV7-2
ASSSTMDQKQF
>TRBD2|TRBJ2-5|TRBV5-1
ASSLALAGAGETQY
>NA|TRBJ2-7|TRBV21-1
ASSKTAGARYEQY